This T cell receptor (beta chain) was captured by sequencing in a study of glioma-infiltrating T cells. Study observations and caveats: CDR3 overlap between tissue and blood was very small. Above-expected tissue-blood divergence occurred in all gliomas, most in low-grade ones.

This clonotype has ten or more counts. What it binds is unknown. This CDR3 is built from 14 residues. From germline, CDR1 is DFQATT and CDR2 SNEGSKA (reference sequence). Trimming shortened V by 6 bases and J by 1 base, and 15 bases separated the two germline ends. Using RNA template, CDR3s of TCR alpha and beta were amplified with iRepertoire arm-PCR. One-step reverse transcription and amplification started from roughly 100-400 ng of tissue mRNA or PBMC total RNA. TCRdb ran MiXCR on the multiplex PCR reads and lists one entry per CDR3 protein. There are more than 110,000 distinct CDR3 sequences in the sample; about two fifths occur only once, and 20% to 25% lies in the top ten.

Material: glioma tissue, nonneoplastic brain tissue, or PBMCs (not recorded which). The J gene is TRBJ2-5, the V gene TRBV20-1; either TRBD1 or TRBD2 may fit D (5 bases each). The receptor was derived from a human donor with low-grade glioma or glioblastoma, undergoing nonglioma brain surgery, or in good health (not recorded which). The CDR3 is CSAAGTQIQETQYF. The CDR3 coding sequence is TGCAGTGCGGCCGGGACGCAAATCCAAGAGACCCAGTACTTC.